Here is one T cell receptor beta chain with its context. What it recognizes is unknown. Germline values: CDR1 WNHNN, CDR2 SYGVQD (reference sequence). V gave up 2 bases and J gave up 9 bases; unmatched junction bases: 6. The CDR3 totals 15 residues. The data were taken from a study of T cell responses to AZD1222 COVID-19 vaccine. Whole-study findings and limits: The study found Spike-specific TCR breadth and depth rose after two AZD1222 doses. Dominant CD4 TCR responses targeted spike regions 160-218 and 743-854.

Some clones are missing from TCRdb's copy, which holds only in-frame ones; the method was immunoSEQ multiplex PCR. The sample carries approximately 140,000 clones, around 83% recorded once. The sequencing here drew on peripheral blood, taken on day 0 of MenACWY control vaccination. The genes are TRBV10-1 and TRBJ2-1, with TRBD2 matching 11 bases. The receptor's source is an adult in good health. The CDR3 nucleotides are TGCGCCAGCAGTGAGGTAGCGGGGGGGCCTCTTGAGCAGTTCTTC. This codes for CASSEVAGGPLEQFF.